This entry lists 11 T cell receptor beta chains sequenced from one sample in a study of blood T cell repertoires in COVID-19. The protocol was immunoSEQ multiplex PCR, while the TCRdb copy is restricted to in-frame clones and leaves out a portion. The sample lists 450,000 or so clones, roughly 89% occurring once. The source material was peripheral blood. The receptors originated from a young man with COVID-19, enrolled during active disease.

The chain joins TRBV4-1 to TRBJ1-1, with D possibly TRBD1 on 5 matching bases. Germline V gene sequence: CDR1 MGHRA, CDR2 YSYEKL. V lost 1 base and J lost 1, with 19 bases in between. The CDR3 consists of 18 residues. CDR3 sequence (DNA): TGCGCCAGCAGCCAAGGAAGGGGAGGCAAACCTGGGAACACTGAAGCTTTCTTT. It is translated as CASSQGRGGKPGNTEAFF.

The CDR3 sequence is CASSLSGTTLYNEQFF. The DNA of the CDR3 is TGTGCCAGCAGTTTATCCGGGACTACCCTCTACAATGAGCAGTTCTTC. V usage is TRBV27 and J usage is TRBJ2-1, with TRBD2 identical over 7 bases. Germline trimming cut 0 bases from V and 3 bases from J; bases unmatched to any gene: 5. The CDR3 totals 16 residues. The germline V gene encodes CDR1 MNHEY and CDR2 SMNVEV (reference sequence).

The V gene is TRBV10-2, the J gene TRBJ2-7, with 8 bases identical to TRBD2. V lost 0 bases and J lost 4; bases outside the gene matches: 2. Germline assignment: CDR1 WSHSY and CDR2 SAAADI. This CDR3 is built from 14 residues. CDR3 DNA: TGCGCCAGCAGTGAGTCTAGCGGGGTTTACGAGCAGTACTTC. Protein product: CASSESSGVYEQYF.

The chain is built from TRBV3-1 (or the pseudogene TRBV3-2) and TRBJ2-7; 9 bases are a match to TRBD2. The CDR3 sequence is 15 residues long. Germline CDR1 and CDR2: LGHDT and YNNKEL (reference sequence). V lost 4 bases and J lost 6; bases outside the gene matches: 10. The CDR3 is CASSPAGTSFGEQYF. The CDR3 DNA sequence: TGTGCCAGCAGCCCTGCCGGGACTAGCTTCGGCGAGCAGTACTTC.

This chain joins TRBV18 and TRBJ2-4; D is perhaps TRBD2 (5 bases). From germline, CDR1 is KGHSH and CDR2 LQKENI. Trimming took off 0 bases at V and 5 bases at J, with 14 bases between the two ends. CDR3 length equals 16 residues. CDR3 DNA: TGTGCCAGCTCACCACCGAATCCTGAAGCGGAAAACATTCAGTACTTC. This sequence encodes CASSPPNPEAENIQYF.

In DNA form, the CDR3 reads TGCGCCAGCAGCCAAGGTTCCTCCAGTGGTAATTCACCCCTCCACTTT. Translating it yields CASSQGSSSGNSPLHF. V and J are TRBV4-1 and TRBJ1-6; D gene ambiguous. V shed 1 base and J shed 6 bases, with 13 bases lying between them. Germline V gives CDR1 MGHRA, CDR2 YSYEKL. This CDR3 has 16 residues.

The CDR3 DNA follows: TGTGCCAGCTCACCGCCACGGACTAGCGGGAGGTACTACGAGCAGTACTTC. Protein: CASSPPRTSGRYYEQYF. The chain employs TRBV18 and TRBJ2-7, with 14 bases identical to TRBD2. J was trimmed by 3 bases and V by 3 bases; bases with no gene match: 7. The V gene's germline CDR1 is KGHSH and CDR2 LQKENI. This CDR3 spans 17 amino acids.

Only a few counts were recorded for this clone. V usage is TRBV29-1 and J usage is TRBJ2-1, with TRBD2 matching 9 bases. V shed 3 bases, J shed 2 bases, and the junction held 8 bases outside the gene matches. Germline values: CDR1 SQVTM, CDR2 ANQGSEA. The CDR3 loop spans 16 amino acids. CDR3 nucleotide sequence: TGCAGCGTTGATGCCCTAGCGGGAACGGCCTACAATGAGCAGTTCTTC. Encoded protein: CSVDALAGTAYNEQFF.

The CDR3, as DNA: TGTGCCAGTAGTATCCAGGGGGCTGCGGCCGGGGAGCTGTTTTTT. Translation: CASSIQGAAAGELFF. The chain has TRBV19 and TRBJ2-2; 8 positions match TRBD1. V trimming: 3 bases; J trimming: 6 bases; junction bases outside the gene matches: 6. The CDR3 covers 15 residues. CDR1 LNHDA and CDR2 SQIVND come from the germline V gene (reference sequence).

The rearrangement uses TRBV19 and TRBJ1-2; TRBD1 matches 7 bases. With 5 bases clipped from V and 0 bases from J, the junction kept 6 bases outside the gene matches. This CDR3 region has 15 residues. CDR1 is LNHDA and CDR2 is SQIVND in the germline V gene (reference sequence). The CDR3 region has the DNA TGTGCCAGTAGTCCGCGGGACAGACCTAACTATGGCTACACCTTC. Translation gives CASSPRDRPNYGYTF.

This chain uses TRBV12-5 with TRBJ2-1; no reliable D call. Per germline, CDR1 LGHNT and CDR2 FRNRAP. CDR3 length: 12 amino acids. Trimming stripped 0 bases from V and 9 bases from J, with 6 bases between. This CDR3 reads CASGLVVREQFF. Here the CDR3 DNA reads TGTGCTAGTGGTTTGGTAGTGCGTGAGCAGTTCTTC.